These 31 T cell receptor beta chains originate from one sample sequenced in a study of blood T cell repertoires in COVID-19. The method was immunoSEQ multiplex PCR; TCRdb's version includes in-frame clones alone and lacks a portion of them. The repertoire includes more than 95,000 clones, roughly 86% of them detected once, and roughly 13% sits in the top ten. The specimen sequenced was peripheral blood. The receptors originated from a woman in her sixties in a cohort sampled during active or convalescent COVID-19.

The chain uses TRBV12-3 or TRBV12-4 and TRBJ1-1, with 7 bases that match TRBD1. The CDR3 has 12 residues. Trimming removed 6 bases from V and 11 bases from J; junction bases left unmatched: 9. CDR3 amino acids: CASSPGQAWAFF. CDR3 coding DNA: TGTGCCAGCAGCCCAGGACAGGCTTGGGCTTTCTTT.

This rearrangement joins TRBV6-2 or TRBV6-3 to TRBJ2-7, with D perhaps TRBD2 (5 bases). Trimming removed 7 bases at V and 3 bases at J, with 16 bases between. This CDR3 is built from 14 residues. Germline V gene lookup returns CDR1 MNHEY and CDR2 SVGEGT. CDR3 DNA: TGTGCCAGCACCCCTTGGAAGCGGAACTACGAGCAGTACTTC. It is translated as CASTPWKRNYEQYF.

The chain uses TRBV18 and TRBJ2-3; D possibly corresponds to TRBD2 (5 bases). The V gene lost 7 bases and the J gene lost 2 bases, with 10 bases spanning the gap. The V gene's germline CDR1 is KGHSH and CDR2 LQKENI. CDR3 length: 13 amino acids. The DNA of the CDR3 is TGTGCCAGCTTTGGACTCACCACAGATACGCAGTATTTT. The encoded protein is CASFGLTTDTQYF.

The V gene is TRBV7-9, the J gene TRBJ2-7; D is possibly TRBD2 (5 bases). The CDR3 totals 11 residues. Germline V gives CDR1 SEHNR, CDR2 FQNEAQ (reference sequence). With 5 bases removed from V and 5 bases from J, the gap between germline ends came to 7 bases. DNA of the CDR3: TGTGCCAGCAGCACCGGGAACGAGCAGTACTTC. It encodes CASSTGNEQYF.

The CDR3 nucleotides read TGTGCCAGCAGCTTAGCGACCCGAGGGGGTCGGTGGTACTTC. Encoded protein: CASSLATRGGRWYF. V is TRBV7-9 and J is TRBJ2-7, with a weak D call TRBD1 (6 bases). The CDR3 loop spans 14 amino acids. Trimming stripped 0 bases from V and 12 bases from J, with 18 bases between. Germline-derived CDR1 and CDR2 are SEHNR and FQNEAQ (reference sequence).

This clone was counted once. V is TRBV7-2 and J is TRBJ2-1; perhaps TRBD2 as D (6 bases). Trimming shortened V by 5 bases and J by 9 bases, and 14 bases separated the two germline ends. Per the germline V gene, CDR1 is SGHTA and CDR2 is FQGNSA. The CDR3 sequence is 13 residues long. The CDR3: CASSLGGWGEQFF. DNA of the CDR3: TGTGCCAGCAGCCTCGGGGGATGGGGTGAGCAGTTCTTC.

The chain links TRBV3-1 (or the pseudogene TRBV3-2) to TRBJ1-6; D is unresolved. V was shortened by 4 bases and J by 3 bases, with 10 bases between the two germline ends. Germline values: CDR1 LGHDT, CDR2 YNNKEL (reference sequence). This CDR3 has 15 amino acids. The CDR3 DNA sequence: TGTGCCAGCAGCCCTACAGCCGTCTATAATTCACCCCTCCACTTT. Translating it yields CASSPTAVYNSPLHF.

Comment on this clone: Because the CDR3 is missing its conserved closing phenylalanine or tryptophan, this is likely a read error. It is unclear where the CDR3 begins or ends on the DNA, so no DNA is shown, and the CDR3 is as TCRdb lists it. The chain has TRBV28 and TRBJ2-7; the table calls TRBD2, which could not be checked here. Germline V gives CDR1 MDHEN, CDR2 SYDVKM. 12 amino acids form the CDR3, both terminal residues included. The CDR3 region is CASATSGSSREL.

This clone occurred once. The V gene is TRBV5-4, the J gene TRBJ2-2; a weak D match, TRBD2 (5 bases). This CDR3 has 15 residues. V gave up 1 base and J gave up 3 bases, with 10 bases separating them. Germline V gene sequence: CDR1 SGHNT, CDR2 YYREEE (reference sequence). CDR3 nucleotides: TGTGCCAGCAGCTTGTCCGGGGTCGACACCGGGGAGCTGTTTTTT. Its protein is CASSLSGVDTGELFF.

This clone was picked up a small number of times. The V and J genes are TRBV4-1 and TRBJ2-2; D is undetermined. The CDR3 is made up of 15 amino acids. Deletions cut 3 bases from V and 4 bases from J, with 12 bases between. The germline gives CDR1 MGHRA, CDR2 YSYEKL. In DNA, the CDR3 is TGCGCCAGCAGCCAGCCCTTGCGGCGCACCGGGGAGCTGTTTTTT. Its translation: CASSQPLRRTGELFF.

The CDR3: CASSQDPRGGETQYF. As DNA, the CDR3 is TGTGCCAGCAGCCAAGATCCGCGGGGGGGAGAGACCCAGTACTTC. This chain joins TRBV3-1 (or the pseudogene TRBV3-2) and TRBJ2-5; TRBD2 matches at 9 bases. The CDR3 spans 15 residues. Unmatched junction bases numbered 3, after V lost 0 bases and J lost 4 bases. The germline gives CDR1 LGHDT, CDR2 YNNKEL (reference sequence).

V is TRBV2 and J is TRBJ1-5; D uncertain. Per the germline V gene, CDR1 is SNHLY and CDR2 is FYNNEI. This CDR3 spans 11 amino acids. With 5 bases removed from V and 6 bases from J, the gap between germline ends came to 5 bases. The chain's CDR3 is CASSLGQPQHF. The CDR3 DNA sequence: TGTGCCAGCAGTCTAGGTCAGCCCCAGCATTTT.

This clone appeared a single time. CDR3 bases: TGTGCCAGCAGCTATTGGCGGGAGGGCCAGGGTGAGCAGTTCTTC. Amino acid sequence: CASSYWREGQGEQFF. The chain couples TRBV5-5 to TRBJ2-1; 9 bases line up with TRBD2. V was pared by 3 bases and J by 9 bases, with 10 bases of the junction left unmatched. Germline V gene sequence: CDR1 SGHKS, CDR2 YYEKEE (reference sequence). The CDR3 runs to 15 residues.

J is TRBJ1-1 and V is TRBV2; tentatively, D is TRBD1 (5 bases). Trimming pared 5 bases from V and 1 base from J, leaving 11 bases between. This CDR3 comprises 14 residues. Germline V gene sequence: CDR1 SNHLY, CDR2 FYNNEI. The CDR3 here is CASSFDRQNTEAFF. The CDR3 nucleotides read TGTGCCAGCAGTTTCGACAGACAGAACACTGAAGCTTTCTTT.

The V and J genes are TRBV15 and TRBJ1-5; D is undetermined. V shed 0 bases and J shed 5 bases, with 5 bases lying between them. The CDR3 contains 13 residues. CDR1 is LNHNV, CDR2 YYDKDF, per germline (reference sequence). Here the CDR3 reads CATSRDVYQPQHF. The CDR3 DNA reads TGTGCCACCAGCAGAGACGTTTATCAGCCCCAGCATTTT.

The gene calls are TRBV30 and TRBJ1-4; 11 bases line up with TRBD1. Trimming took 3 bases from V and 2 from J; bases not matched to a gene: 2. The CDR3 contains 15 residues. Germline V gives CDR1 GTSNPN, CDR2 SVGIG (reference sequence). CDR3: CAWRRDRGTNEKLFF. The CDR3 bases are TGTGCCTGGAGAAGGGACAGGGGGACTAATGAAAAACTGTTTTTT.

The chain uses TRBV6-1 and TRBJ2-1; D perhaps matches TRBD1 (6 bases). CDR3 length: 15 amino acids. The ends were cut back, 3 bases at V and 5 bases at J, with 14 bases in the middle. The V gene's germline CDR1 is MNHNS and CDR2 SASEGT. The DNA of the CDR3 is TGTGCCAGCAGTGACCCCTGGGGGCCTAACAATGAGCAGTTCTTC. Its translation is CASSDPWGPNNEQFF.

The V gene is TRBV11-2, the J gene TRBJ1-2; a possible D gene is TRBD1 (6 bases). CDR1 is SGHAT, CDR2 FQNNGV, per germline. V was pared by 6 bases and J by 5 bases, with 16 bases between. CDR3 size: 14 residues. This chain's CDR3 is CASSRQVETYGYTF. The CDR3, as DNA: TGTGCCAGCAGTCGACAGGTCGAGACGTATGGCTACACCTTC.

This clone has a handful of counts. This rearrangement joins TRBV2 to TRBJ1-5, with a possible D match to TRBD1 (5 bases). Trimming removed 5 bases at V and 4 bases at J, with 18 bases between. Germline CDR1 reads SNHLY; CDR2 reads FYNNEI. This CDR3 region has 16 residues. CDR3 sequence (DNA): TGTGCCAGCAGTATAGGGGCGCTGGGGGGTAATCAGCCCCAGCATTTT. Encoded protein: CASSIGALGGNQPQHF.

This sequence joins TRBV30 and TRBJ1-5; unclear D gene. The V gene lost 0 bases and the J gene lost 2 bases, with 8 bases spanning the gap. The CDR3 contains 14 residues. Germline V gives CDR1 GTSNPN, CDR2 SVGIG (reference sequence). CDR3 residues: CAWSVGRGNQPQHF. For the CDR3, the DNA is TGTGCCTGGAGTGTAGGTCGGGGCAATCAGCCCCAGCATTTT.

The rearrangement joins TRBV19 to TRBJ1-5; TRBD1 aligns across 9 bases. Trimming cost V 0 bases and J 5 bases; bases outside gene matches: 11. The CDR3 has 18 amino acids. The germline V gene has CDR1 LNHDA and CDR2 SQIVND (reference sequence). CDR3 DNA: TGTGCCAGTAGTATAGATCCCCTCGACAGGGGGTTCGATCAGCCCCAGCATTTT. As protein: CASSIDPLDRGFDQPQHF.

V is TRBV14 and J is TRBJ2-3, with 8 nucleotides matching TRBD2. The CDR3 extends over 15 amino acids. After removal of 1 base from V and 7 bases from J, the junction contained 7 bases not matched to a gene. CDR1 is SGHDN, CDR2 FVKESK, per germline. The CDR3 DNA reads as TGTGCCAGCAGCCAAGGGCCGGGGGGGCCGCATACGCAGTATTTT. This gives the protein CASSQGPGGPHTQYF.

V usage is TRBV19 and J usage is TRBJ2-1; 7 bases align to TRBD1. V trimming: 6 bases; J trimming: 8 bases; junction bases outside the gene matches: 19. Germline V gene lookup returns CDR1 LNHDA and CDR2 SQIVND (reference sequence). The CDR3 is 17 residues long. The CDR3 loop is CASRNTPGQRSLDEQFF. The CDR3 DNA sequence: TGTGCCAGTAGGAACACGCCGGGACAGAGAAGCCTAGATGAGCAGTTCTTC.

Here the CDR3 DNA reads TGTGCCAGCAGCGTAGGTCCTAGCGGGGGCTCCTACAATGAGCAGTTCTTC. It is translated as CASSVGPSGGSYNEQFF. The rearrangement links TRBV9 to TRBJ2-1, with TRBD2 matching 10 bases. Germline V gene data show CDR1 as SGDLS and CDR2 as YYNGEE. The CDR3 length is 17 residues. The trim removed 0 bases at V and 0 bases at J, leaving 3 bases unmatched.

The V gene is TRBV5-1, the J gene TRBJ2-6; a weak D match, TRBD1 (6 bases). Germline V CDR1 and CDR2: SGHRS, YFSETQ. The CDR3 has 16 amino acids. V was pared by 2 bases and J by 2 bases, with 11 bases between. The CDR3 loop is CASSFHPGAGANVLTF. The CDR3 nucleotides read TGCGCCAGCAGCTTCCACCCAGGGGCTGGGGCCAACGTCCTGACTTTC.

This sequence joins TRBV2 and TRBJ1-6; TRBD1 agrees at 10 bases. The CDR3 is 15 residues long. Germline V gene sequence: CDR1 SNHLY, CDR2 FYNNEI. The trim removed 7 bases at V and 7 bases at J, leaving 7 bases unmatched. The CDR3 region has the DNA TGTGCCAGCAACCGACAGGGGGCAGGAAATTCACCCCTCCACTTT. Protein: CASNRQGAGNSPLHF.

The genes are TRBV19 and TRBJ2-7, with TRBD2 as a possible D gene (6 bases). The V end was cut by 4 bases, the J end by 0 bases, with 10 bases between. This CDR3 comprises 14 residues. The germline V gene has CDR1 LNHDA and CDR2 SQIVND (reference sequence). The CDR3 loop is CASSRDSGSYEQYF. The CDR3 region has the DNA TGTGCCAGTAGTAGGGATAGCGGCTCCTACGAGCAGTACTTC.

CDR3 in amino acids: CASRDSANYGYTF. The CDR3, as DNA: TGTGCCAGCAGAGACTCCGCTAACTATGGCTACACCTTC. The chain is built from TRBV28 and TRBJ1-2, with no clear D. V was pared by 6 bases and J by 0 bases, with 8 bases between. Germline CDR1 and CDR2: MDHEN and SYDVKM. The CDR3 loop spans 13 amino acids.

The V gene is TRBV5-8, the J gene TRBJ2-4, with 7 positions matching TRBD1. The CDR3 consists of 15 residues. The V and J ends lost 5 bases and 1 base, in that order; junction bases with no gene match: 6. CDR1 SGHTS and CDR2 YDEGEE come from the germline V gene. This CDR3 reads CASRLQGIAKNIQYF. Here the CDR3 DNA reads TGTGCCAGCAGACTACAGGGGATTGCCAAAAACATTCAGTACTTC.

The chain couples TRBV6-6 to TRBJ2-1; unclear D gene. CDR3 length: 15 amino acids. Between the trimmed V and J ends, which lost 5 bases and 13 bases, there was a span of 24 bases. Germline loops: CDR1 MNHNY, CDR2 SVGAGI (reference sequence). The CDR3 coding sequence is TGTGCCAGCAGTGACACTGGTGCACGAGTTTTGGGCCAGTTCTTC. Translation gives CASSDTGARVLGQFF.

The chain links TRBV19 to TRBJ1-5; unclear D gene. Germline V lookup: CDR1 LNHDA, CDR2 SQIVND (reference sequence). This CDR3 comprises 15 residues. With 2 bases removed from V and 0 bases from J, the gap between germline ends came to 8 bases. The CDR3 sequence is CASSIQTHSNQPQHF. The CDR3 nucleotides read TGTGCCAGTAGTATACAGACTCATAGCAATCAGCCCCAGCATTTT.